This TCR beta chain was identified in a study of T cell changes during pregnancy in multiple sclerosis. In germline, CDR1 is SGHTA, CDR2 FQGTGA. This CDR3 has 15 amino acids. Trimming shortened V by 5 bases and J by 2 bases, and 14 bases separated the two germline ends. The protocol was immunoSEQ multiplex PCR, while the TCRdb copy is restricted to in-frame clones and leaves out a portion. Of roughly 60,000 clones in the sample, 85% to 90% were seen once. The sequencing used CD4+ T cells from peripheral blood mononuclear cells, collected in the first trimester of pregnancy. The clonotype originates from a female donor with multiple sclerosis, enrolled in a pregnancy study. The chain uses TRBV7-3 and TRBJ2-3, with D possibly matching TRBD2 (5 bases). In DNA, the CDR3 is TGTGCCAGCAGCCGGAGCGGAAGGATCACAGATACGCAGTATTTT. As protein: CASSRSGRITDTQYF.